This T cell receptor (beta chain) came from a study of blood T cells in healthy people across ages. A few counts support this clonotype. Isolated PBMCs totaled at least 6.5 million in each sample. Together with a sample-barcoded 5' primer, a J-beta primer mix was included in a second PCR lasting roughly 6 to 12 cycles. TCRdb ran MiXCR on the 5' RACE reads and lists one entry per CDR3 protein. The repertoire consists of roughly 800,000 distinct CDR3 sequences, with about 62% occurring once and the leading ten covering around 22%. The source material was blood. The sequence derives from a man aged 25 to 40 in good health.

The CDR3 region is CASSVDSSYEQYF. Here the CDR3 DNA reads TGTGCCAGCAGTGTGGACAGCTCCTACGAGCAGTACTTC. The rearrangement links TRBV9 to TRBJ2-7; D may be TRBD1 (6 bases). CDR1 SGDLS and CDR2 YYNGEE come from the germline V gene. CDR3 length: 13 amino acids. Trimming pared 5 bases from V and 0 bases from J, leaving 9 bases between.